One sample yielded the 14 T cell receptor beta chains listed below, sequenced in a study of shared clonotypes between healthy human individuals (dated by TCRdb to the early 2020s). To prepare the library, the immunoSEQ multiplex PCR assay was applied. This immuneACCESS table, as held by TCRdb, lists in-frame sequences with V and J called but not all clones. Of the missing ones, under half trace to an unresolved V gene in checked studies; the others have no known cause. In this sample the table shows about 2 million clones, approximately 94% of which occur a single time. Jointly, the top ten make up 0.9% to 1.5% of the sample. CD8 naive samples consisted of CD45RO-negative cells that were positively selected for CCR7, yielding a CD45RA+CCR7+ population without TemRA cells. Material: naive CD8+ T cells sorted from blood. The sample's cell subset or site label, in plain terms: CD45RA+CCR7+. These receptor sequences come from a man aged 18 to 30 in good health.

In DNA form, the CDR3 reads TGTGCCAGCAGCGCCACCTTCAGTGAGCAGTTCTTC. As protein: CASSATFSEQFF. The rearrangement uses TRBV9 and TRBJ2-1, with no clear D. Germline V gives CDR1 SGDLS, CDR2 YYNGEE. The V end was cut by 3 bases, the J end by 9 bases, with 10 bases between. The CDR3 consists of 12 residues.

The V gene is TRBV6-5, the J gene TRBJ1-5; 9 nucleotides agree with TRBD1. Germline-derived CDR1 and CDR2 are MNHEY and SVGAGI. V lost 5 bases, J lost 5 bases, and 4 bases stayed unmatched. The CDR3 is 14 residues long. CDR3 DNA sequence: TGTGCCAGCAGTCCTCGGACAGGGGATCAGCCCCAGCATTTT. This sequence encodes CASSPRTGDQPQHF.

The chain has TRBV29-1 and TRBJ2-7; 9 bases align to TRBD2. This CDR3 has 14 amino acids. The germline CDR1 and CDR2 sequences are SQVTM and ANQGSEA. V was clipped by 4 bases and J by 2 bases; unmatched bases: 6. The CDR3 sequence: CSVVWTSDTYEQYF. CDR3 bases: TGCAGCGTTGTGTGGACTAGCGATACCTACGAGCAGTACTTC.

CDR3 nucleotide sequence: TGCGCCAGCAGCTTGGCTGGGGGAGGTGAGCTGTTTTTT. This sequence encodes CASSLAGGGELFF. The rearrangement links TRBV5-1 to TRBJ2-2; D might be TRBD2 (6 bases). This CDR3 is built from 13 residues. CDR1 SGHRS and CDR2 YFSETQ come from the germline V gene. The germline V and J ends were trimmed by 0 bases and 11 bases, with 11 bases remaining between them.

Worth noting for this clone: The same CDR3 can be traced to other DNA sequences in this sample. The rearrangement joins TRBV14 to TRBJ2-7; 7 bases are shared with TRBD1. CDR3 length equals 15 residues. J was trimmed by 0 bases and V by 1 base; bases with no gene match: 3. The germline CDR1 and CDR2 sequences are SGHDN and FVKESK. CDR3 bases: TGTGCCAGCAGCCAAGGGACAGGTCCCTCCTACGAGCAGTACTTC. This translates into CASSQGTGPSYEQYF. Combining the CDR3 with reference TRBV14 and TRBJ2-7 gives the whole variable domain EAGVTQFPSHSVIEKGQTVTLRCDPISGHDNLYWYRRVMGKEIKFLLHFVKESKQDESGMPNNRFLAERTGGTYSTLKVQPAELEDSGVYFCASSQGTGPSYEQYFGPGTRLTVT.

The rearrangement joins TRBV18 to TRBJ2-5; D gene unclear. The CDR3 is 14 amino acids. CDR1 and CDR2 (germline): KGHSH, LQKENI. Trimming removed 3 bases at V and 0 bases at J, with 8 bases between. The CDR3 loop reads CASSPFADQETQYF. The CDR3 coding sequence is TGTGCCAGCTCACCTTTTGCGGACCAAGAGACCCAGTACTTC.

This clone has just one count. The same CDR3 is also encoded by other DNA sequences in this sample. The chain has TRBV7-2 and TRBJ2-7, with TRBD2 matching 9 bases. V lost 5 bases and J lost 4; bases outside the gene matches: 6. Germline V gives CDR1 SGHTA, CDR2 FQGNSA. This CDR3 is 14 amino acids long. This CDR3 is CASSEAGGPYEQYF. In DNA, the CDR3 is TGTGCCAGCAGCGAGGCGGGGGGGCCGTACGAGCAGTACTTC.

Comments on this clone: This sample includes further DNA sequences coding for the same CDR3. This chain connects TRBV29-1 to TRBJ2-7; the match to TRBD2 covers 11 bases. The germline V gene encodes CDR1 SQVTM and CDR2 ANQGSEA. The V and J ends lost 5 bases and 4 bases, in that order; junction bases with no gene match: 4. CDR3 size: 13 residues. CDR3 in DNA: TGCAGCGTTCAAACTAGCGGGAGATACGAGCAGTACTTC. Its protein is CSVQTSGRYEQYF.

The sample holds one count of this clone. V is TRBV6-4 and J is TRBJ1-1; no definite D call. V lost 4 bases, J lost 8 bases, and 11 bases lay in between. This CDR3 is built from 12 residues. Germline loops: CDR1 MRHNA, CDR2 SNTAGT. This CDR3 is CASSGSGGEAFF. CDR3 in DNA: TGTGCCAGCAGTGGCTCCGGAGGCGAAGCTTTCTTT.

V is TRBV5-4 and J is TRBJ2-7; no definite D call. CDR1 is SGHNT, CDR2 YYREEE, per germline (reference sequence). With 3 bases removed from V and 5 bases from J, the gap between germline ends came to 9 bases. The CDR3 length is 12 residues. The DNA of the CDR3 is TGTGCCAGCAGCTCGGACGGCAACGAGCAGTACTTC. As protein: CASSSDGNEQYF.

The CDR3 DNA sequence: TGTGCCACCGAGGGACAGGCAATGAACACCGGGGAGCTGTTTTTT. Encoded protein: CATEGQAMNTGELFF. This chain links TRBV6-1 with TRBJ2-2, with 8 bases fitting TRBD1. CDR1 is MNHNS, CDR2 SASEGT, per germline. The CDR3 extends over 15 amino acids. Trimming removed 10 bases from V and 1 base from J; junction bases left unmatched: 8.

The chain joins TRBV6-5 to TRBJ2-3, with TRBD1 identical over 8 bases. The germline V gene has CDR1 MNHEY and CDR2 SVGAGI. V dropped 5 bases and J dropped 9; count of bases not matched to a gene: 4. The CDR3 runs to 12 residues. For the CDR3, the DNA is TGTGCCAGCAGTACTACAGGGGGGACGCAGTATTTT. It yields the protein CASSTTGGTQYF.

This rearrangement joins TRBV27 to TRBJ2-3; D call uncertain. The CDR3 has 12 residues. Germline V gene data show CDR1 as MNHEY and CDR2 as SMNVEV (reference sequence). V lost 3 bases and J 6 bases, leaving 7 bases between the germline ends. In nucleotides, the CDR3 is TGTGCCAGCAGTTTTTCCTCTGATACGCAGTATTTT. Its translation is CASSFSSDTQYF.

The rearrangement uses TRBV4-2 and TRBJ1-5; D perhaps matches TRBD1 (5 bases). The V and J ends lost 4 bases and 1 base respectively, with 14 bases between them. Germline-derived CDR1 and CDR2 are LGHNA and YNFKEQ. The length of the CDR3 is 16 residues. CDR3 loop: CASSPDYRWSNQPQHF. CDR3 coding DNA: TGTGCCAGCAGCCCCGACTACAGGTGGAGCAATCAGCCCCAGCATTTT.